This paragraph covers one T cell receptor beta chain sequence. These data are taken from a study of blood T cell repertoires in COVID-19. Across the study: Sites across the United States, Italy and Spain contributed samples from acute and convalescent COVID-19. PBMCs, B-cell-depleted T cells, or T cells were the source of the cDNA or gDNA that made up the material.

V shed 1 base, J shed 4 bases, and the junction held 8 bases outside the gene matches. The CDR3 spans 16 residues. CDR1 is SGHTS and CDR2 is YDEGEE in the germline V gene. Original processing methods: Estimates of nucleated cell counts were drawn from the amplification of reference gene primers. TCRdb keeps only in-frame clones here, not all; method: immunoSEQ multiplex PCR. V and J calls and clone size are as listed in that table; D and trimming were resolved from the DNA. The sample lists 200,000 to 300,000 clones; around 81% were seen once. The sequence was obtained from a woman of 80 years or more with COVID-19, enrolled during active disease. V usage is TRBV5-8 and J usage is TRBJ1-1, with 9 bases lining up with TRBD1. Sequencing was done on a sample of peripheral blood. Here the CDR3 reads CASSLTGGWKATEAFF. CDR3 bases: TGTGCCAGCAGCTTGACAGGGGGCTGGAAAGCCACTGAAGCTTTCTTT.